This entry describes one T cell receptor (beta chain). Per the original data handling: Amplification of reference gene primers was used by the study to estimate nucleated cell counts. Assay used: immunoSEQ multiplex PCR; TCRdb lists only in-frame clones, some missing. For V, J and clone size, that table is used; D and trimming come from the DNA. The sample includes about 240,000 clones, approximately 80% of them seen just once. The germline CDR1 and CDR2 sequences are SGHDT and YYEEEE. With 4 bases clipped from V and 7 bases from J, the junction kept 19 bases outside the gene matches. The CDR3 loop spans 18 amino acids. The sample comes from a study of blood T cell repertoires in COVID-19. Background on the study: From T cells, B-cell-depleted T cells, or PBMCs came the material, which was cDNA or gDNA.

This clonotype was sampled from a man between 25 and 39 years old who had recovered from COVID-19. The sample taken for sequencing was peripheral blood. The chain links TRBV5-6 to TRBJ2-1; TRBD1 matches at 8 bases. The CDR3 nucleotides read TGTGCCAGCAGCCAGGTGGAGGCTTTCGGGACAGGTCATAATGAGCAGTTCTTC. Protein: CASSQVEAFGTGHNEQFF. Supplemented by reference TRBV5-6 and TRBJ2-1, the full variable domain reads DAGVTQSPTHLIKTRGQQVTLRCSPKSGHDTVSWYQQALGQGPQFIFQYYEEEERQRGNFPDRFSGHQFPNYSSELNVNALLLGDSALYLCASSQVEAFGTGHNEQFFGPGTRLTVL.